The 9 T cell receptor beta chains below all came from one sample that was sequenced in a study of blood T cell repertoires in COVID-19. This table comes from immunoSEQ multiplex PCR, and its TCRdb copy is limited to in-frame clones, with some not included. The table lists some 170,000 clones, approximately 80% of them singletons. Sample: peripheral blood. The receptors come from a woman aged 80 or over with active or convalescent COVID-19.

The chain employs TRBV28 and TRBJ2-7, with D perhaps TRBD1 (6 bases). The length of the CDR3 is 14 residues. The V gene's germline CDR1 is MDHEN and CDR2 SYDVKM. The V gene lost 6 bases and the J gene lost 4 bases, with 16 bases spanning the gap. CDR3 region: CASRAGDTLYEQYF. DNA of the CDR3: TGTGCCAGCAGGGCAGGGGACACCCTATACGAGCAGTACTTC.

This clone appeared a single time. This chain connects TRBV18 to TRBJ2-3; no reliable D call. CDR3 size: 13 residues. Trimming took off 2 bases at V and 2 bases at J, with 5 bases between the two ends. Germline V gene sequence: CDR1 KGHSH, CDR2 LQKENI. CDR3 DNA sequence: TGTGCCAGCTCACCAGGCTTCACAGATACGCAGTATTTT. Translating gives CASSPGFTDTQYF.

Here the CDR3 DNA reads TGTGCCAGCAGCTTTGACAGGGGTCAGCCCCAGCATTTT. Encoded protein: CASSFDRGQPQHF. The chain recombines TRBV11-3 with TRBJ1-5; TRBD1 agrees at 8 bases. Looked up from germline, CDR1 is SGHNT and CDR2 is YENEEA. With V trimmed by 3 bases and J by 6 bases, 1 base remained unmatched. The CDR3 totals 13 residues.

This clone was seen a few times. The V gene is TRBV15, the J gene TRBJ1-5, with 9 bases aligning to TRBD1. Per germline, CDR1 LNHNV and CDR2 YYDKDF (reference sequence). CDR3 length equals 14 residues. The J segment lost 6 bases and the V segment lost 5 bases, leaving 5 bases of the junction unmatched. The CDR3 loop is CATSGDRESQPQHF. In nucleotides, the CDR3 is TGTGCCACCAGCGGGGACAGGGAATCTCAGCCCCAGCATTTT. Using reference TRBV15 and TRBJ1-5 for the parts outside the CDR3, the full variable domain is DAMVIQNPRYQVTQFGKPVTLSCSQTLNHNVMYWYQQKSSQAPKLLFHYYDKDFNNEADTPDNFQSRRPNTSFCFLDIRSPGLGDTAMYLCATSGDRESQPQHFGDGTRLSIL.

This clone was recorded only once. This chain links TRBV20-1 with TRBJ2-7; perhaps TRBD2 as D (5 bases). The CDR3 is made up of 11 amino acids. Germline-derived CDR1 and CDR2 are DFQATT and SNEGSKA (reference sequence). Trimming left V 0 bases short and J 12 bases short, with 12 bases between. CDR3 sequence: CSARDARRAYF. The CDR3 nucleotides are TGCAGTGCTAGAGATGCCCGGCGGGCGTACTTC.

This sequence joins TRBV10-3 and TRBJ2-7; 9 positions agree with TRBD1. With 3 bases clipped from V and 7 bases from J, the junction kept 7 bases outside the gene matches. This CDR3 contains 14 residues. Germline V gives CDR1 ENHRY, CDR2 SYGVKD. The CDR3 DNA reads TGTGCCATCAGTGACAGGACAGGGGACGGGGAGCAGTACTTC. This gives the protein CAISDRTGDGEQYF.

This clone has just a few counts. The chain is built from TRBV6-5 and TRBJ1-5, with TRBD1 matching over 7 bases. Per the germline V gene, CDR1 is MNHEY and CDR2 is SVGAGI. V lost 8 bases to trimming and J lost 0 bases; unmatched junction nucleotides: 7. This CDR3 has 15 amino acids. The CDR3 sequence is CASADRAYSNQPQHF. CDR3 sequence (DNA): TGTGCCAGCGCCGACAGGGCTTATAGCAATCAGCCCCAGCATTTT.

The chain combines TRBV5-4 with TRBJ1-1; the D is unclear. The CDR3 has 14 residues. The germline CDR1 and CDR2 sequences are SGHNT and YYREEE (reference sequence). The V end lost 1 base, the J end lost 5 bases, and 12 bases lay between the germline ends. The CDR3 coding sequence is TGTGCCAGCAGCTTGAAGAGTCCGGTGACTGAAGCTTTCTTT. This codes for CASSLKSPVTEAFF. Drawing the rest from reference TRBV5-4 and TRBJ1-1, the complete variable domain is ETGVTQSPTHLIKTRGQQVTLRCSSQSGHNTVSWYQQALGQGPQFIFQYYREEENGRGNFPPRFSGLQFPNYSSELNVNALELDDSALYLCASSLKSPVTEAFFGQGTRLTVV.

The J gene is TRBJ1-4, the V gene TRBV27; 10 bases map to TRBD1. The germline V gene encodes CDR1 MNHEY and CDR2 SMNVEV (reference sequence). The CDR3 runs to 15 residues. J lost 7 bases, V lost 4 bases, and 6 bases had no gene match. CDR3 loop: CASSSPGTGVEKLFF. DNA of the CDR3: TGTGCCAGCAGTTCACCGGGGACAGGGGTTGAAAAACTGTTTTTT.